The TCR beta chain under discussion was sequenced for a study of shared clonotypes between healthy human individuals (dated by TCRdb to the early 2020s). Regarding the study in general: The cohort included a few men and a couple of women between 18 and 49 years of age. Per donor, three plates each were used for CD4 naive and CD4 memory, two for CD8 naive, and one for CD8 memory. To estimate repertoire size and how much clonotype sharing occurs between individuals, the study deeply sequenced the blood TCR repertoires of five or six healthy adults. Libraries were prepared and TCR repertoires were sequenced by different laboratories using diverse techniques, in order to increase sequencing depth and limit assay-specific biases. Each donor's leukapheresis produced roughly between about 0.9 and 9.5 billion PBMCs.

Using the deep immunoSEQ assay, multiplex PCR amplified TCR CDR3 regions from genomic DNA. Extracted genomic DNA from each cell subset was distributed evenly across all wells of several immunoSEQ 96-well plates, and each plate was treated as a replicate. Each replicate PCR for sorted subsets received about 180 ng genomic DNA, equal to tens of thousands of T cell genomes. Purified libraries were measured with a Qubit 3.0 fluorometer, size-checked on a Bioanalyzer 2100, and measured again with the KAPA Library Quantification kit. Each immunoSEQ 96-well plate was sequenced on its own single-read 150-cycle Illumina NextSeq 550 flow cell. The source study handled its data this way. Because the immunoSEQ output included only junctional sequences and no quality scores, the filtering could not be the same as the filtering used for full-length reads. To assign V/J genes and CDR3, sequences were annotated using PyIR, a Python wrapper for IgBLAST v1.9, with IMGT germline references. Any read was removed if the V/J assignment was weak (E-value above 1e-6), the CDR3 was missing, or the read contained stop codons, out-of-frame junctions, or ambiguous translated residues. A V3J clonotype was defined by an identical inferred V gene, J gene, and CDR3 amino acid sequence. The percentage overlap between two repertoires was calculated by dividing the number of shared unique clonotypes by the size of the smaller repertoire. RTK rarefaction, the Chao1 estimator, and Recon v2.1 estimates of unobserved clonotypes were used to assess repertoire richness. For all TCRbeta clonotypes obtained by the gDNA method from several donors, generation probabilities were computed with OLGA. Entries here come from immuneACCESS through TCRdb and include only in-frame sequences with V and J called. Some clones fail to appear in such tables; in the studies checked, an unresolved V gene covers under half of the shortfall, and the cause of the remainder is unknown. That table furnishes V, J and clone size, whereas the DNA furnished D and trimming. This sample comprises about 870,000 clones, 90% to 95% of them detected only once. The leading ten clones occupy around 24% of the sample.

Overall study results and their limits: Sampling was restricted to blood, and TCR repertoires in tissues likely differ from the TCR repertoires found in blood. Based on pairwise subsampling, the degree of clonotype sharing among donors was expected to be affected by sequencing depth. Higher generation probabilities were observed for clonotypes shared by all four sorted-subset donors than for non-shared clonotypes. Naive subsets generally had larger estimated clonotype richness than memory subsets did. Across a few donors, 5% to 6% of naive CD4, roughly 3.5% of naive CD8, approximately 2.5% of memory CD4, and approximately 0.4% of memory CD8 clonotypes were shared. Because the study included a small number of donors, the genetic and exposure-history diversity represented was limited. Incomplete sequencing was indicated by rarefaction of sorted-subset datasets, despite the large sequencing depth.

With regard to this clone: Its antigen is unknown. Per-nucleotide qualities are absent, and no much larger clonotype sits a single base away.

CD8 naive samples were obtained by positive selection for CCR7 among CD45RO-negative cells, yielding a CD45RA+CCR7+ population from which TemRA cells were excluded. Healthy HIV-negative adults with no recently reported acute infections or vaccinations were included as donors. All donors were Caucasian adults living in Nashville, Tennessee, USA. Blood was obtained by leukapheresis, after which PBMCs were separated by Ficoll-Histopaque density gradient centrifugation and cryopreserved in liquid nitrogen vapor phase. Analytical flow cytometry was used to check the purity and quantity of every magnetically sorted T cell population. From each sorted fraction, genomic DNA was isolated and quantified by UV absorbance on a Nanodrop 2000c. Sequencing input: naive CD8+ T cells sorted from blood. The label giving this sample's cell subset or site can be read as: CD45RA+CCR7+. The receptor was isolated from a man aged 25-45 years in good health.

Read as DNA, the sequence is TGTGCCAGCAGTAGATCTCCCGCCTACGAGCAGTACTTC. It specifies CASSRSPAYEQYF. The chain employs TRBV28 and TRBJ2-7; the D gene cannot be named for sure. V is cut by 5 bases and J by 2 bases, and the space between the germline ends is 10 bases. Based on the germline V gene, the CDR1 and CDR2 sequences are MDHEN and SYDVKM. From the cysteine up to the phenylalanine, the CDR3 has a length of 13 residues. Kept here is only the CDR3 DNA, which spans 39 bases and is read in frame from base 1.